One and the same sample provided the 29 T cell receptor beta chains below, sequenced in a study of radiation and T cells in renal cell carcinoma. Sequenced by immunoSEQ multiplex PCR; TCRdb stores in-frame clones only, minus some. The data contain under 65,000 clones, around 80% of them singletons. Time point in this sample: baseline pretreatment blood. As for treatment: 15 Gy SBRT to primary tumor, nephrectomy 4 weeks later. This specimen was blood, taken from a patient whose treatment included radiotherapy and nephrectomy. These receptors were taken from a man in his sixties with renal cell carcinoma.

The gene calls are TRBV5-1 and TRBJ1-1; D is unresolved. V was pared by 0 bases and J by 3 bases, with 12 bases between. Germline assignment: CDR1 SGHRS and CDR2 YFSETQ. The CDR3 sequence is 15 residues long. The CDR3 DNA reads TGCGCCAGCAGCTTGGGCCCCAGCGGTGACACTGAAGCTTTCTTT. Translating gives CASSLGPSGDTEAFF.

The rearrangement uses TRBV11-3 and TRBJ2-5; TRBD2 agrees at 12 bases. From germline, CDR1 is SGHNT and CDR2 YENEEA. V dropped 1 base and J dropped 1; count of bases not matched to a gene: 4. The length of the CDR3 is 17 residues. CDR3 DNA: TGTGCCAGCAGCTTAGGGACTAGCGGGAAATCCCAAGAGACCCAGTACTTC. This sequence encodes CASSLGTSGKSQETQYF.

V gene TRBV6-8 combines with J gene TRBJ1-4; D unresolved. Germline V gene data show CDR1 as MNHGY and CDR2 as SAAAGT. V was trimmed by 4 bases and J by 17 bases, leaving 23 bases between them. The CDR3 runs to 14 residues. The DNA of the CDR3 is TGTGCCAGCAGTTTTGTAGCATTGGGAGGCGGGGTTTTTTTT. It codes for CASSFVALGGGVFF.

The chain joins TRBV5-4 to TRBJ2-5, with 9 bases aligning to TRBD2. V gave up 4 bases and J gave up 5 bases; unmatched junction bases: 12. This CDR3 spans 16 amino acids. Germline loops: CDR1 SGHNT, CDR2 YYREEE (reference sequence). Here the CDR3 reads CASSGSGRGGLETQYF. CDR3 coding DNA: TGTGCCAGCAGCGGTTCGGGGCGGGGGGGCCTTGAGACCCAGTACTTC.

This clone has a single count. The V gene is TRBV10-3, the J gene TRBJ1-2; D gene uncertain. This CDR3 comprises 14 residues. Per germline, CDR1 ENHRY and CDR2 SYGVKD. V shed 3 bases and J shed 0 bases, with 8 bases lying between them. CDR3 coding DNA: TGTGCCATCAGTGATTCCGGATCTAACTATGGCTACACCTTC. This sequence encodes CAISDSGSNYGYTF.

This chain uses TRBV5-6 with TRBJ2-7; 9 bases are shared with TRBD1. Germline V gene sequence: CDR1 SGHDT, CDR2 YYEEEE. The CDR3 loop spans 14 amino acids. Unmatched junction bases numbered 4, after V lost 1 base and J lost 5 bases. The CDR3: CASSLTGGIDEQYF. Written as DNA, the CDR3 is TGTGCCAGCAGCTTGACAGGGGGCATCGACGAGCAGTACTTC.

The chain combines TRBV19 with TRBJ1-1, with 7 positions matching TRBD1. CDR1 and CDR2 from the germline V gene are LNHDA and SQIVND (reference sequence). With 5 bases clipped from V and 6 bases from J, the junction kept 18 bases outside the gene matches. This CDR3 comprises 17 residues. This CDR3 is CASSPRDRMGGSPEAFF. The CDR3 coding sequence is TGTGCCAGTAGTCCCAGGGACAGAATGGGGGGTAGCCCTGAAGCTTTCTTT.

The V gene is TRBV7-2, the J gene TRBJ2-1; D is unclear. Germline V CDR1 and CDR2: SGHTA, FQGNSA. V lost 1 base to trimming and J lost 5 bases, with 12 bases between them. The length of the CDR3 is 15 residues. In DNA form, the CDR3 reads TGTGCCAGCAGCTTAGACCTGGCAGTTGACAATGAGCAGTTCTTC. It is translated as CASSLDLAVDNEQFF. The entire variable domain, with the rest obtained from reference TRBV7-2 and TRBJ2-1, is as follows: GAGVSQSPSNKVTEKGKDVELRCDPISGHTALYWYRQSLGQGLEFLIYFQGNSAPDKSGLPSDRFSAERTGGSVSTLTIQRTQQEDSAVYLCASSLDLAVDNEQFFGPGTRLTVL.

The chain joins TRBV27 to TRBJ1-2; a weak D match, TRBD1 (5 bases). This CDR3 spans 13 amino acids. Germline V gene data show CDR1 as MNHEY and CDR2 as SMNVEV (reference sequence). The V end lost 6 bases, the J end lost 2 bases, and 10 bases lay between the germline ends. The CDR3 coding sequence is TGTGCCAGCAGCCAGGCAGGGAACTATGGCTACACCTTC. It is translated as CASSQAGNYGYTF.

The genes are TRBV27 and TRBJ2-2; no clear D. Per the germline V gene, CDR1 is MNHEY and CDR2 is SMNVEV (reference sequence). V dropped 4 bases and J dropped 1 base, with 10 bases sitting between them. CDR3 length: 15 amino acids. The CDR3 DNA sequence: TGTGCCAGCAGTTCCCCCCCAAGGAACACCGGGGAGCTGTTTTTT. Translation gives CASSSPPRNTGELFF.

With regard to this clone: The sample contains more than one DNA sequence encoding this CDR3. V and J are TRBV18 and TRBJ2-3; the D is unclear. The CDR3 runs 14 residues. CDR1 KGHSH and CDR2 LQKENI come from the germline V gene. V lost 3 bases to trimming and J lost 3 bases, with 10 bases between them. CDR3 region: CASSPGRSTDTQYF. CDR3 nucleotide sequence: TGTGCCAGCTCACCGGGTCGGAGTACAGATACGCAGTATTTT.

This chain connects TRBV4-3 to TRBJ2-2; 12 nucleotides agree with TRBD1. V shed 3 bases and J 5 bases; nucleotides not matched to a gene: 4. The CDR3 runs to 16 residues. Germline CDR1 is LGHNA and CDR2 is YSLEER. The CDR3 nucleotides read TGCGCCAGCAGCCACTCGGGACAGGGGGCGACCGGGGAGCTGTTTTTT. Protein: CASSHSGQGATGELFF.

There are a few counts of this clone. The chain joins TRBV19 to TRBJ1-1, with TRBD1 as a possible D gene (5 bases). V was clipped by 4 bases and J by 6 bases, with 18 bases between them. The germline gives CDR1 LNHDA, CDR2 SQIVND (reference sequence). The CDR3 is 15 residues long. Here the CDR3 DNA reads TGTGCCAGTAGTAGAAGACGGGGCGTCCAACCTGAAGCTTTCTTT. It yields the protein CASSRRRGVQPEAFF.

V is TRBV18 and J is TRBJ1-5; D possibly corresponds to TRBD1 (5 bases). Per germline, CDR1 KGHSH and CDR2 LQKENI. The CDR3 consists of 14 residues. V shed 5 bases and J shed 1 base, with 9 bases lying between them. CDR3 in amino acids: CASSGQGSNQPQHF. CDR3 nucleotide sequence: TGTGCCAGCTCAGGACAAGGCAGCAATCAGCCCCAGCATTTT. Supplemented by reference TRBV18 and TRBJ1-5, the full variable domain reads NAGVMQNPRHLVRRRGQEARLRCSPMKGHSHVYWYRQLPEEGLKFMVYLQKENIIDESGMPKERFSAEFPKEGPSILRIQQVVRGDSAAYFCASSGQGSNQPQHFGDGTRLSIL.

The chain joins TRBV6-5 to TRBJ2-3; the D gene is possibly TRBD2 (6 bases). The length of the CDR3 is 14 residues. Trimming took 8 bases from V and 0 from J, leaving 12 bases between them. The germline V gene encodes CDR1 MNHEY and CDR2 SVGAGI. In DNA form, the CDR3 reads TGTGCCAGCTCGCTAGCGTTCAGCACAGATACGCAGTATTTT. Its protein product is CASSLAFSTDTQYF.

This sequence joins TRBV5-1 and TRBJ2-3; D is uncertain. The CDR3 length is 14 residues. CDR1 is SGHRS and CDR2 is YFSETQ in the germline V gene. V shed 3 bases and J shed 2 bases, with 10 bases lying between them. The CDR3, as DNA: TGCGCCAGCAGCTGGACGGCCGACACAGATACGCAGTATTTT. It is translated as CASSWTADTDTQYF.

This chain links TRBV7-8 with TRBJ2-5; the D gene is possibly TRBD2 (5 bases). The CDR3 is 15 amino acids. Germline loops: CDR1 SGHVS, CDR2 FQNEAQ. Trimming removed 2 bases from V and 5 bases from J, with 15 bases in between. DNA of the CDR3: TGTGCCAGCAGCTTATCAAGGACTTCTCTGGAGACCCAGTACTTC. This gives the protein CASSLSRTSLETQYF.

The V call is TRBV6-4, the J call TRBJ1-2; D is unclear. Trimming cost V 3 bases and J 6 bases, with 11 bases left between them. The V gene's germline CDR1 is MRHNA and CDR2 SNTAGT. CDR3 length equals 13 residues. CDR3 in DNA: TGTGCCAGCAGTGAAATAGGAGGGAATGGCTACACCTTC. It is translated as CASSEIGGNGYTF.

This chain links TRBV6-5 with TRBJ1-6; maybe TRBD1 (5 bases). This CDR3 spans 12 amino acids. Germline assignment: CDR1 MNHEY and CDR2 SVGAGI. CDR3 nucleotide sequence: TGTGCAACCTGGGGGGGTAATTCACCCCTCCACTTT. Its protein product is CATWGGNSPLHF.

This clone was detected once. This chain connects TRBV18 to TRBJ2-3; TRBD2 is a possible D gene (6 bases). There are 17 residues in the CDR3. V lost 3 bases and J 3 bases, leaving 19 bases between the germline ends. Germline V lookup: CDR1 KGHSH, CDR2 LQKENI. In nucleotides, the CDR3 is TGTGCCAGCTCACCGACGAGTTACGGGAGCCTAACAGATACGCAGTATTTT. As protein: CASSPTSYGSLTDTQYF.

The V gene is TRBV6-6, the J gene TRBJ1-2; D is unresolved. Trimming removed 6 bases at V and 1 base at J, with 9 bases between. The CDR3 contains 13 residues. Germline loops: CDR1 MNHNY, CDR2 SVGAGI (reference sequence). The CDR3 DNA reads TGTGCCAGCAGCCTAGGGAGTAACTATGGCTACACCTTC. Translation: CASSLGSNYGYTF.

The rearrangement links TRBV7-9 to TRBJ1-1; no clear D. Germline V lookup: CDR1 SEHNR, CDR2 FQNEAQ (reference sequence). V lost 8 bases and J lost 1, with 23 bases in between. The CDR3 length is 17 residues. CDR3 sequence: CASQSRLTGIGNTEAFF. The CDR3 DNA sequence: TGTGCCAGCCAGTCCCGCTTAACCGGCATTGGGAACACTGAAGCTTTCTTT.

This clone is categorized as medium-sized. The V and J genes are TRBV5-1 and TRBJ1-2; D unresolved. Trimming removed 7 bases at V and 7 bases at J, with 20 bases between. Germline CDR1 reads SGHRS; CDR2 reads YFSETQ. The length of the CDR3 is 14 residues. CDR3 sequence (DNA): TGCGCCAGCGGTAGGCTCGACATCGGAGCTGGCTACACCTTC. Its protein is CASGRLDIGAGYTF.

J is TRBJ2-1 and V is TRBV6-1, with TRBD1 matching over 8 bases. The CDR3 totals 16 residues. Germline V lookup: CDR1 MNHNS, CDR2 SASEGT. V lost 1 base, J lost 4 bases, and 6 bases stayed unmatched. CDR3 DNA sequence: TGTGCCAGCAGTGAAGAAAGGACAGGGATTTACAATGAGCAGTTCTTC. Translating gives CASSEERTGIYNEQFF.

The chain carries TRBV10-1 and TRBJ2-2; D is perhaps TRBD1 (5 bases). With 0 bases removed from V and 13 bases from J, the gap between germline ends came to 15 bases. The CDR3 sequence is 14 residues long. In germline, CDR1 is WNHNN, CDR2 SYGVQD (reference sequence). As DNA, the CDR3 is TGCGCCAGCAGTGAGTCGTTCAGGGAAACAGCGCTGTTTTTT. This codes for CASSESFRETALFF.

The chain joins TRBV19 to TRBJ2-1, with a weak D call TRBD1 (6 bases). The ends were cut back, 6 bases at V and 9 bases at J, with 15 bases in the middle. The CDR3 length is 13 residues. From germline, CDR1 is LNHDA and CDR2 SQIVND (reference sequence). CDR3 sequence: CASSSTTGSEQFF. The DNA of the CDR3 is TGTGCCAGTAGCTCGACTACAGGGAGTGAGCAGTTCTTC.

This clone is a singleton in its sample. The V gene is TRBV6-5, the J gene TRBJ1-1; D ambiguous. The V gene's germline CDR1 is MNHEY and CDR2 SVGAGI. V lost 0 bases and J lost 1, with 9 bases in between. The CDR3 extends over 15 amino acids. The CDR3 is CASSYSVRANTEAFF. For the CDR3, the DNA is TGTGCCAGCAGTTACTCGGTGCGTGCGAACACTGAAGCTTTCTTT.

The chain links TRBV7-2 to TRBJ1-2; 10 bases fit TRBD1. CDR1 is SGHTA, CDR2 FQGNSA, per germline. The CDR3 has 17 residues. Losses at the gene ends were 1 base for V and 0 bases for J; bases not matched to a gene: 5. CDR3 nucleotides: TGTGCCAGCAGCTTAGGCTCCGGGACAGGGGCTAACTATGGCTACACCTTC. Its translation is CASSLGSGTGANYGYTF.

This clone was seen a handful of times. The V call is TRBV25-1, the J call TRBJ2-3; 7 nucleotides agree with TRBD2. The germline V gene has CDR1 MGHDK and CDR2 SYGVNS. V trimming: 3 bases; J trimming: 2 bases; junction bases outside the gene matches: 5. CDR3 length: 15 residues. Here the CDR3 reads CASSDGRGFTDTQYF. The CDR3 nucleotides read TGTGCCAGCAGTGATGGGCGGGGGTTCACAGATACGCAGTATTTT.